These 17 T cell receptor beta chains originate from one sample sequenced in a study of T cell responses to AZD1222 COVID-19 vaccine (dated by TCRdb to about 2021). The meaning of the sample's time point label: about 28 days (+/-7) after the second vaccine dose. Receptor libraries were prepared by the immunoSEQ multiplex PCR assay. TCRdb provides this immuneACCESS table in a form limited to in-frame rearrangements. Some clones are lacking; in checked studies, under half of them reflect an unresolved V gene, and why the rest are absent is not known. This sample has about 150,000 clones in its table, and over 80% of those were observed once. The ten largest clones add up to approximately 3.6% of the sample. Sequencing used peripheral blood, obtained 28 days after the second AZD1222 dose. The receptors shown here come from an adult who received the AZD1222 COVID-19 vaccine.

The chain employs TRBV2 and TRBJ1-5, with D perhaps TRBD1 (5 bases). The CDR3 covers 17 residues. From germline, CDR1 is SNHLY and CDR2 FYNNEI. Trimming removed 2 bases from V and 2 bases from J, with 16 bases in between. Here the CDR3 DNA reads TGTGCCAGCAGTGAAACCCTATCGACAGCCCGCAATCAGCCCCAGCATTTT. It is translated as CASSETLSTARNQPQHF. The entire variable domain, with the rest obtained from reference TRBV2 and TRBJ1-5, is as follows: EPEVTQTPSHQVTQMGQEVILRCVPISNHLYFYWYRQILGQKVEFLVSFYNNEISEKSEIFDDQFSVERPDGSNFTLKIRSTKLEDSAMYFCASSETLSTARNQPQHFGDGTRLSIL.

This clone was observed once. This rearrangement joins TRBV19 to TRBJ1-5; 9 bases match TRBD1. Unmatched junction bases numbered 8, after V lost 6 bases and J lost 2 bases. Germline lookup yields CDR1 LNHDA and CDR2 SQIVND (reference sequence). The CDR3 covers 16 residues. CDR3 loop: CASREGQGGGNQPQHF. CDR3 DNA sequence: TGTGCCAGTAGAGAGGGACAGGGAGGTGGCAATCAGCCCCAGCATTTT.

The gene calls are TRBV5-1 and TRBJ2-2, with a possible D match to TRBD1 (6 bases). Trimming took off 4 bases at V and 2 bases at J, with 12 bases between the two ends. Per the germline V gene, CDR1 is SGHRS and CDR2 is YFSETQ. This CDR3 has 15 residues. CDR3 residues: CASSTRGPNTGELFF. In DNA, the CDR3 is TGCGCCAGCAGCACCAGGGGACCAAACACCGGGGAGCTGTTTTTT.

This clone was detected a few times. V is TRBV19 and J is TRBJ2-5; D is perhaps TRBD2 (6 bases). The CDR3 is made up of 15 amino acids. Germline V gene data show CDR1 as LNHDA and CDR2 as SQIVND (reference sequence). Trimming left V 1 base short and J 2 bases short, with 11 bases between. DNA for the CDR3: TGTGCCAGTAGTATAGCGACTAGTCTACAAGAGACCCAGTACTTC. This gives the protein CASSIATSLQETQYF.

The chain joins TRBV7-9 to TRBJ2-5, with TRBD1 identical over 10 bases. The CDR3 length is 16 residues. V shed 5 bases, J shed 1 base, and the junction held 7 bases outside the gene matches. CDR1 is SEHNR and CDR2 is FQNEAQ in the germline V gene (reference sequence). The DNA for the CDR3 is TGTGCCAGCAGCCCACATGGGACAGGGGTCCAAGAGACCCAGTACTTC. As protein: CASSPHGTGVQETQYF.

This rearrangement joins TRBV5-6 to TRBJ2-2; 9 bases are shared with TRBD1. The V and J ends lost 6 bases and 4 bases, in that order; junction bases with no gene match: 10. The CDR3 contains 16 residues. Germline values: CDR1 SGHDT, CDR2 YYEEEE. CDR3 sequence: CASTQNRDRVTGELFF. CDR3 bases: TGTGCCAGCACCCAGAACCGGGACAGGGTCACCGGGGAGCTGTTTTTT.

The V call is TRBV27, the J call TRBJ1-2, with D possibly being TRBD1 (5 bases). Trimming stripped 3 bases from V and 1 base from J, with 12 bases between. CDR3 length equals 15 residues. Per germline, CDR1 MNHEY and CDR2 SMNVEV (reference sequence). The CDR3 nucleotides read TGTGCCAGCAGTTTCTATGGGCAGGGTAACTATGGCTACACCTTC. It specifies CASSFYGQGNYGYTF.

The V call is TRBV10-3, the J call TRBJ2-5; TRBD2 might be the D (6 bases). Trimming pared 6 bases from V and 5 bases from J, leaving 7 bases between. Germline values: CDR1 ENHRY, CDR2 SYGVKD. The CDR3 has 11 amino acids. CDR3 residues: CAIRGGETQYF. The CDR3 bases are TGTGCCATCAGGGGAGGTGAGACCCAGTACTTC.

The rearrangement links TRBV18 to TRBJ2-3; D possibly corresponds to TRBD2 (6 bases). Germline V lookup: CDR1 KGHSH, CDR2 LQKENI. The CDR3 consists of 17 residues. The V gene lost 1 base and the J gene lost 7 bases, with 21 bases spanning the gap. The CDR3 bases are TGTGCCAGCTCACCACAGTCGCTAGCGTCATCTATAAATACGCAGTATTTT. Translated: CASSPQSLASSINTQYF. Variable domain in full (rest from reference TRBV18 and TRBJ2-3): NAGVMQNPRHLVRRRGQEARLRCSPMKGHSHVYWYRQLPEEGLKFMVYLQKENIIDESGMPKERFSAEFPKEGPSILRIQQVVRGDSAAYFCASSPQSLASSINTQYFGPGTRLTVL.

This chain connects TRBV11-2 to TRBJ2-3; D uncertain. The germline V and J ends were trimmed by 0 bases and 2 bases, with 6 bases remaining between them. Germline loops: CDR1 SGHAT, CDR2 FQNNGV. There are 14 residues in the CDR3. The CDR3 bases are TGTGCCAGCAGCTTAGATCGAATCACAGATACGCAGTATTTT. This encodes CASSLDRITDTQYF. The whole variable domain, filled in from reference TRBV11-2 and TRBJ2-3, reads EAGVAQSPRYKIIEKRQSVAFWCNPISGHATLYWYQQILGQGPKLLIQFQNNGVVDDSQLPKDRFSAERLKGVDSTLKIQPAKLEDSAVYLCASSLDRITDTQYFGPGTRLTVL.

The chain recombines TRBV6-4 with TRBJ1-2, with D unclear. The germline V gene has CDR1 MRHNA and CDR2 SNTAGT. V lost 3 bases and J lost 2, with 10 bases in between. This CDR3 has 14 amino acids. CDR3 loop: CASSERTTNYGYTF. The CDR3 nucleotides are TGTGCCAGCAGTGAGCGGACGACGAACTATGGCTACACCTTC.

This clone was detected only once. The J gene is TRBJ2-7, the V gene TRBV12-3 or TRBV12-4, with D hard to call. This CDR3 is 10 amino acids long. V lost 4 bases to trimming and J lost 2 bases, with 0 bases between them. CDR3 sequence (DNA): TGTGCCAGCAGTTCCTACGAGCAGTACTTC. Translated: CASSSYEQYF.

The chain couples TRBV30 to TRBJ1-1, with TRBD1 identical over 7 bases. The CDR3 extends over 15 amino acids. Trimming removed 4 bases from V and 1 base from J; junction bases left unmatched: 9. Germline-derived CDR1 and CDR2 are GTSNPN and SVGIG (reference sequence). CDR3 nucleotide sequence: TGTGCCTGGAATCGCCCGGGGACAGAGAACACTGAAGCTTTCTTT. It specifies CAWNRPGTENTEAFF.

The chain has TRBV12-3 or TRBV12-4 and TRBJ1-4, with TRBD1 as a possible D gene (5 bases). CDR3 length equals 13 residues. The germline V and J ends were trimmed by 5 bases and 7 bases, with 11 bases remaining between them. The CDR3 region has the DNA TGTGCCAGCAGTGTTGCAGGGACTGAAAAACTGTTTTTT. The encoded protein is CASSVAGTEKLFF.

The chain couples TRBV6-1 to TRBJ2-3, with D possibly TRBD1 on 6 matching bases. Germline CDR1 reads MNHNS; CDR2 reads SASEGT. The CDR3 extends over 15 amino acids. Trimming shortened V by 3 bases and J by 0 bases, and 10 bases separated the two germline ends. CDR3 nucleotides: TGTGCCAGCAGTGAGGACAGCCACAGCACAGATACGCAGTATTTT. It translates to CASSEDSHSTDTQYF.

The chain joins TRBV11-3 to TRBJ2-1; D may be TRBD1 (5 bases). V dropped 8 bases and J dropped 5 bases, with 13 bases sitting between them. The CDR3 loop spans 13 amino acids. Germline V gene data show CDR1 as SGHNT and CDR2 as YENEEA. The CDR3 is CASGASAHNEQFF. CDR3 nucleotides: TGTGCCAGCGGGGCTAGTGCCCACAATGAGCAGTTCTTC.

The chain combines TRBV19 with TRBJ2-1; 11 nucleotides line up with TRBD1. V gave up 6 bases and J gave up 9 bases; unmatched junction bases: 10. Germline-derived CDR1 and CDR2 are LNHDA and SQIVND (reference sequence). There are 15 residues in the CDR3. CDR3 bases: TGTGCCAGTAGCCGTGGGACAGGGGGTTCAGGTGAGCAGTTCTTC. This sequence encodes CASSRGTGGSGEQFF.